This TCR beta chain was obtained from a study of blood T cells in healthy people across ages. Study information: The capture of about one barcoded beta molecule per two T cells was achieved by template switching. Findings of the study overall: Compared with aged donors, long-lived donors showed fewer expanded clones, suggesting selection. Expanded clonotype changes were possibly confounded by unknown donor CMV status.

Only a few counts were recorded for this clonotype. Its antigen remains unidentified. A second roughly 6 to 12 cycle PCR used barcoded and J-beta primers. TCRdb re-called the 5' RACE reads with MiXCR, one entry per CDR3 protein. In the table there are around 2 million distinct CDR3 sequences, about two fifths of which are singletons. Germline loops: CDR1 SGHKS, CDR2 YYEKEE (reference sequence). This CDR3 has 16 amino acids. V lost 0 bases, J lost 7 bases, and 11 bases stayed unmatched. RNA extraction gave at least 5.5 micrograms of total RNA per sample. V gene TRBV5-5 combines with J gene TRBJ2-5, with 8 bases that match TRBD2. Sequencing used blood. This TCR was sampled from a human donor in good health. CDR3 DNA: TGTGCCAGCAGCTTGGCCGGGACTAGGAGTTTGAGGACCCAGTACTTC. Its protein product is CASSLAGTRSLRTQYF.